This T cell receptor (beta chain) derives from a study of identical twins. General study findings and limits: Researchers reported excess low generation probability among twin-shared out-of-frame alpha sequences. Whereas memory repertoires showed no such difference, abundant cord blood beta clonotypes carried fewer insertions. Invariant cells of the MAIT and iNKT types might have partly distorted the zero-insertion analyses.

In TCRdb, the 5' RACE reads were re-called with MiXCR into one record per CDR3 protein. Of hundreds of thousands of distinct CDR3 sequences in the sample, about 12% are singletons; the top ten hold around 1.5%. About this clonotype itself: The antigen remains unidentified.

The sample was also reused in another study, on yellow fever vaccine responses in identical twins.

The sample comprised PBMCs. This sequence was found in a woman between 18 and 30 years old in good health.

CDR3 residues: CASSSTRSPYEQFF. The CDR3 DNA is TGTGCCAGCAGTTCCACTCGTTCACCCTATGAGCAGTTCTTC. V usage is TRBV11-2 and J usage is TRBJ2-1; no firm D call. The CDR3 runs to 14 residues. The V and J ends lost 6 bases and 8 bases respectively, with 17 bases between them. Germline V gene data show CDR1 as SGHAT and CDR2 as FQNNGV.